The T cell receptor (beta chain) under discussion was sequenced for a study of T cell repertoires in cytomegalovirus infection. Study in general: Both CMV infection and a matching HLA type were indicated by public TCR beta signatures.

Germline CDR1 reads SEHNR; CDR2 reads FQNEAQ (reference sequence). The CDR3 is 12 amino acids. About this clonotype itself: Being one base from a much bigger clone, this may be a read error.

One entry per CDR3 protein, called by TCRdb with MiXCR from the reads. The sample contains 150,000 to 200,000 distinct CDR3 sequences, 13% to 15% of which appear only once. V gene TRBV7-9 combines with J gene TRBJ2-7; no reliable D call. The TCR originated in a human donor in good health (CMV status not recorded). Some clones in this sample may be carry-over from other donors' samples. The specimen was PBMCs. The CDR3 reads CASSIKTYGQYF. CDR3 coding DNA: TGTGCCAGCAGCATTAAAACCTACGGGCAGTACTTC.